This TCR beta chain comes out of a study of cytomegalovirus exposure and HLA in healthy donors. The PCR used 60 Vbeta and 13 Jbeta primers. Generated by immunoSEQ multiplex PCR, the TCRdb table keeps only in-frame clones and is missing some. The table includes 90,000 to 95,000 clones, 80% detected once. Healthy bone marrow donors formed the donor group. CDR1 is SGHVS and CDR2 is FQNEAQ in the germline V gene. The CDR3 consists of 19 residues. The germline V and J ends were trimmed by 5 bases and 3 bases, with 25 bases remaining between them. The sample comprised PBMCs. The TCR comes from a man between 18 and 35 years old in good health and CMV-seronegative. V usage is TRBV7-8 and J usage is TRBJ2-2; D is unclear. The CDR3 sequence: CASSPTPPGVSLDTGELFF. Here the CDR3 DNA reads TGTGCCAGCAGCCCGACCCCCCCAGGCGTATCTCTTGACACCGGGGAGCTGTTTTTT.